One and the same sample provided the 31 T cell receptor beta chains below, sequenced in a study of T cells in Graves' hyperthyroidism and ophthalmopathy. It was RNA transcripts that yielded the amplified TCR beta CDR3 regions. When the TCR CDR3 underwent first-round RT-PCR, the HTBI primer set was used. TCRdb re-called the multiplex PCR reads with MiXCR, one entry per CDR3 protein. The sample consists of roughly 240,000 distinct CDR3 sequences, almost 25% of them appearing once. The sample taken for sequencing was blood. These receptors were collected from a woman aged 40 to 50 with Graves' ophthalmopathy.

The genes are TRBV11-2 and TRBJ1-1; no firm D call. Between the trimmed V and J ends, which lost 0 bases and 11 bases, there was a span of 10 bases. The CDR3 runs 12 residues. Germline V gives CDR1 SGHAT, CDR2 FQNNGV. CDR3 loop: CASSLEVDFAFF. The CDR3 DNA reads TGTGCCAGCAGCTTAGAGGTGGATTTTGCTTTCTTT.

This clonotype was recorded at least ten times. The genes are TRBV4-1 and TRBJ2-7; TRBD2 might be the D (6 bases). In germline, CDR1 is MGHRA, CDR2 YSYEKL. This CDR3 spans 17 amino acids. Deletions cut 1 base from V and 0 bases from J, with 16 bases between. This chain's CDR3 is CASSQAPSGDFSYEQYF. The CDR3 DNA sequence: TGCGCCAGCAGCCAAGCCCCCTCGGGGGATTTCTCCTACGAGCAGTACTTC.

The sample holds a few counts of this clonotype. This chain connects TRBV24-1 to TRBJ2-5, with 8 positions matching TRBD2. The CDR3 consists of 15 residues. The V and J ends lost 4 bases and 1 base, in that order; junction bases with no gene match: 4. Per germline, CDR1 KGHDR and CDR2 SFDVKD. The CDR3 coding sequence is TGTGCCACCAGTGACTCCGGACTAGCCCAAGAGACCCAGTACTTC. Protein: CATSDSGLAQETQYF.

At least ten counts were recorded for this clonotype. The chain couples TRBV2 to TRBJ2-1; 11 nucleotides agree with TRBD1. Germline V gene data show CDR1 as SNHLY and CDR2 as FYNNEI. V shed 1 base, J shed 8 bases, and the junction held 7 bases outside the gene matches. This CDR3 has 16 residues. CDR3 region: CASSEGTGGYSDEQFF. The CDR3 DNA sequence: TGTGCCAGCAGTGAAGGGACAGGGGGCTATAGCGATGAGCAGTTCTTC.

This clonotype was counted ten times or more. The rearrangement uses TRBV12-3 or TRBV12-4 and TRBJ1-2; the D gene is possibly TRBD1 (5 bases). CDR3 length: 13 residues. The V end lost 2 bases, the J end lost 5 bases, and 9 bases lay between the germline ends. In DNA form, the CDR3 reads TGTGCCAGCAGTTTAAACAGGAATTATGGCTACACCTTC. Amino acid sequence: CASSLNRNYGYTF.

This clonotype was counted at least ten times. The chain links TRBV5-1 to TRBJ1-2; a possible D gene is TRBD1 (6 bases). The CDR3 is made up of 17 amino acids. Germline lookup yields CDR1 SGHRS and CDR2 YFSETQ. Trimming shortened V by 2 bases and J by 6 bases, and 23 bases separated the two germline ends. The chain's CDR3 is CASSFRVVSGANDGYTF. Written as DNA, the CDR3 is TGCGCCAGCAGCTTCCGTGTCGTCTCAGGGGCCAATGATGGCTACACCTTC. The full variable domain, its missing parts supplied by reference TRBV5-1 and TRBJ1-2, is KAGVTQTPRYLIKTRGQQVTLSCSPISGHRSVSWYQQTPGQGLQFLFEYFSETQRNKGNFPGRFSGRQFSNSRSEMNVSTLELGDSALYLCASSFRVVSGANDGYTFGSGTRLTVV.

This clonotype was detected many times. A much larger clone lies a single base off, so this may be a read error. This sequence joins TRBV28 and TRBJ2-7; D possibly matches TRBD1 or TRBD2 (5 bases each). Trimming left V 5 bases short and J 2 bases short, with 16 bases between. This CDR3 region has 15 residues. Germline V gene sequence: CDR1 MDHEN, CDR2 SYDVKM. The CDR3 region has the DNA TGTGCCAGCAGTCCATGGGACCGACCGACCTACGAGCAGTACTTC. Amino acid sequence: CASSPWDRPTYEQYF.

This clonotype was observed at least ten times. V and J are TRBV30 and TRBJ2-5, with TRBD2 as a possible D gene (5 bases). V lost 4 bases to trimming and J lost 5 bases, with 17 bases between them. CDR1 is GTSNPN and CDR2 is SVGIG in the germline V gene (reference sequence). This CDR3 spans 14 amino acids. CDR3 sequence (DNA): TGTGCCTGGACTTCGTTGGGAGCATCGGAGACCCAGTACTTC. This sequence encodes CAWTSLGASETQYF.

This clonotype has ten or more counts. The rearrangement uses TRBV4-2 and TRBJ1-5; D call uncertain. CDR1 is LGHNA and CDR2 is YNFKEQ in the germline V gene. The CDR3 sequence is 16 residues long. V was pared by 0 bases and J by 3 bases, with 12 bases between. The CDR3, as DNA: TGTGCCAGCAGCCAAGAGGGAAGTCCCACCAATCAGCCCCAGCATTTT. It is translated as CASSQEGSPTNQPQHF.

The chain recombines TRBV12-3 or TRBV12-4 with TRBJ1-2; 8 nucleotides agree with TRBD1. This CDR3 is 17 amino acids long. The V gene end was trimmed by 5 bases and the J gene end by 4 bases; junction bases not matched to a gene: 15. The CDR3 sequence is CASSPTRTGRPTYGYTF. CDR3 nucleotide sequence: TGTGCCAGCAGTCCTACCCGGACAGGGCGTCCGACCTATGGCTACACCTTC.

The table lists this clonotype with many counts. The chain combines TRBV12-3 or TRBV12-4 with TRBJ1-5; D is ambiguous. The CDR3 extends over 13 amino acids. V gave up 6 bases and J gave up 3 bases, with 9 bases separating them. The CDR3 DNA reads TGTGCCAGCAGCCCTGCCCTCAATCAGCCCCAGCATTTT. This sequence encodes CASSPALNQPQHF.

This clonotype was observed at least ten times. The chain couples TRBV5-1 to TRBJ1-1; 8 nucleotides line up with TRBD1. This CDR3 has 14 amino acids. CDR1 is SGHRS, CDR2 YFSETQ, per germline. J lost 1 base, V lost 7 bases, and 6 bases had no gene match. This CDR3 is CASGLDRGNTEAFF. In DNA, the CDR3 is TGCGCCAGCGGTTTAGACAGGGGGAACACTGAAGCTTTCTTT.

This clonotype has at least ten counts. The chain recombines TRBV28 with TRBJ2-7; TRBD1 is a possible D gene (5 bases). Germline CDR1 and CDR2: MDHEN and SYDVKM. The CDR3 loop spans 14 amino acids. Trimming took off 2 bases at V and 1 base at J, with 9 bases between the two ends. This chain's CDR3 is CASSLRGGSYEQYF. The CDR3 coding sequence is TGTGCCAGCAGTTTAAGGGGTGGTTCCTACGAGCAGTACTTC. Full variable domain (remainder filled in from reference TRBV28 and TRBJ2-7): DVKVTQSSRYLVKRTGEKVFLECVQDMDHENMFWYRQDPGLGLRLIYFSYDVKMKEKGDIPEGYSVSREKKERFSLILESASTNQTSMYLCASSLRGGSYEQYFGPGTRLTVT.

This clonotype was seen repeatedly, ten times or more. The CDR3 spells CAWSGGWSNQPQHF. DNA of the CDR3: TGTGCCTGGAGTGGGGGTTGGAGCAATCAGCCCCAGCATTTT. The rearrangement uses TRBV30 and TRBJ1-5; unclear D gene. V was clipped by 1 base and J by 1 base, with 8 bases between them. The germline V gene has CDR1 GTSNPN and CDR2 SVGIG (reference sequence). This CDR3 contains 14 residues.

This clonotype was seen ten or more times. V gene TRBV20-1 combines with J gene TRBJ2-6, with D possibly TRBD2 on 6 matching bases. CDR3 length: 15 residues. Germline CDR1 DFQATT, CDR2 SNEGSKA (reference sequence). V was pared by 0 bases and J by 1 base, with 7 bases between. The CDR3 DNA reads TGCAGTGCTAGAGATCGGGGGTCTGGGGCCAACGTCCTGACTTTC. This translates into CSARDRGSGANVLTF.

As to this clonotype: Because it lacks the conserved phenylalanine or tryptophan at the end, this CDR3 is likely a read error. The rearrangement uses TRBV11-2 and TRBJ1-2, with D perhaps TRBD1 (5 bases). The CDR3 loop spans 17 amino acids. The V and J ends lost 5 bases and 0 bases respectively, with 19 bases between them. Germline V lookup: CDR1 SGHAT, CDR2 FQNNGV. CDR3 sequence (DNA): TGTGCCAGCAGCCCGAGGGCAACAGGACTCACTAACTATGGCTACACCCTC. Translating gives CASSPRATGLTNYGYTL.

V usage is TRBV19 and J usage is TRBJ2-7, with 10 bases fitting TRBD1. The CDR3 totals 16 residues. Trimming removed 7 bases from V and 6 bases from J; junction bases left unmatched: 15. CDR1 is LNHDA, CDR2 SQIVND, per germline (reference sequence). For the CDR3, the DNA is TGTGCCAGTAACCCTCACCCGGGACAGGGGTCTGGCGAGCAGTACTTC. Its translation: CASNPHPGQGSGEQYF.

This clonotype came up many times. It may be a read error: a sequence one base away is much more abundant. Since the CDR3 does not end with the conserved phenylalanine or tryptophan, this likely comes from a read error. V is TRBV28 and J is TRBJ1-5, with TRBD1 matching 9 bases. The germline V gene encodes CDR1 MDHEN and CDR2 SYDVKM. The CDR3 sequence is 14 residues long. Losses at the gene ends were 10 bases for V and 6 bases for J; bases not matched to a gene: 10. The CDR3 nucleotides read TGTGCCATCCCGGGACAGGGAAAAGGTCAGCCCCAGCATTCT. This codes for CAIPGQGKGQPQHS.

CDR3 DNA: TGTGCCAGCAGTACTACCTCGACACGGGTCGACGAGCAGTACTTC. Translation gives CASSTTSTRVDEQYF. V gene TRBV28 combines with J gene TRBJ2-7; D unresolved. Germline CDR1 is MDHEN and CDR2 is SYDVKM. V gave up 5 bases and J gave up 5 bases, with 19 bases separating them. This CDR3 has 15 amino acids.

There are many counts of this clonotype. The rearrangement joins TRBV28 to TRBJ2-1; D perhaps matches TRBD2 (6 bases). The CDR3 has 17 residues. Trimming stripped 8 bases from V and 9 bases from J, with 29 bases between. Germline lookup yields CDR1 MDHEN and CDR2 SYDVKM. This CDR3 is CASSPRESAFLSGEQFF. DNA for the CDR3: TGTGCCAGCTCCCCCCGGGAGTCTGCTTTTCTCTCGGGTGAGCAGTTCTTC.

This clonotype appeared many times. The chain links TRBV29-1 to TRBJ2-7, with D perhaps matching TRBD2 (5 bases). Between the trimmed V and J ends, which lost 3 bases and 6 bases, there was a span of 9 bases. The CDR3 covers 11 residues. CDR1 is SQVTM and CDR2 is ANQGSEA in the germline V gene. The CDR3 DNA sequence: TGCAGCGTTGAGAGGGCGGGCGAGCAGTACTTC. Translated, it gives CSVERAGEQYF.

The CDR3 sequence is CASSPNPGTQYF. The CDR3 DNA sequence: TGTGCCAGCAGCCCCAATCCTGGGACCCAGTACTTC. V and J are TRBV7-2 and TRBJ2-5, with unresolved D. V lost 5 bases to trimming and J lost 7 bases, with 11 bases between them. Germline values: CDR1 SGHTA, CDR2 FQGNSA. The CDR3 contains 12 residues.

This chain connects TRBV29-1 to TRBJ1-1, with 8 positions matching TRBD1. Germline-derived CDR1 and CDR2 are SQVTM and ANQGSEA. With V trimmed by 5 bases and J by 2 bases, 4 bases remained unmatched. This CDR3 contains 13 residues. The CDR3 reads CSVRRGRNTEAFF. The CDR3 DNA is TGCAGCGTTCGCAGGGGGCGTAACACTGAAGCTTTCTTT.

This clonotype was counted only a few times. The V call is TRBV10-3, the J call TRBJ1-6; 7 nucleotides line up with TRBD1. Germline V lookup: CDR1 ENHRY, CDR2 SYGVKD. The CDR3 totals 14 residues. J was trimmed by 11 bases and V by 7 bases; bases with no gene match: 11. CDR3 coding DNA: TGTGCCATCAACGAAGACAGGGTCGGAACACCCCTCCACTTT. Protein sequence: CAINEDRVGTPLHF.

This clonotype occurred many times. The V and J genes are TRBV20-1 and TRBJ1-3; no clear D. The length of the CDR3 is 13 residues. Trimming stripped 4 bases from V and 1 base from J, with 8 bases between. Germline V gene lookup returns CDR1 DFQATT and CDR2 SNEGSKA (reference sequence). This CDR3 reads CSATIMSGNTIYF. The DNA of the CDR3 is TGCAGTGCTACAATAATGTCTGGAAACACCATATATTTT.

This clonotype was observed many times. The V and J genes are TRBV5-1 and TRBJ2-5; D uncertain. Germline values: CDR1 SGHRS, CDR2 YFSETQ. The CDR3 covers 16 residues. Trimming pared 4 bases from V and 2 bases from J, leaving 18 bases between. CDR3 sequence: CASSARPSSYQETQYF. The CDR3 nucleotides are TGCGCCAGCAGCGCCCGGCCTTCTAGTTATCAAGAGACCCAGTACTTC.

V is TRBV4-3 and J is TRBJ2-2; no clear D gene. V was pared by 0 bases and J by 1 base, with 6 bases between. The CDR3 is made up of 15 amino acids. Germline V gene sequence: CDR1 LGHNA, CDR2 YSLEER. CDR3 DNA: TGCGCCAGCAGCCAAGAGGACGGGAACACCGGGGAGCTGTTTTTT. Amino acids: CASSQEDGNTGELFF.

At least ten counts were recorded for this clonotype. V and J are TRBV12-3 or TRBV12-4 and TRBJ2-2, with D unclear. The V gene lost 0 bases and the J gene lost 8 bases, with 13 bases spanning the gap. The CDR3 covers 15 residues. The CDR3, as DNA: TGTGCCAGCAGTTTAGCGCTGGGCCTCAGAGGGGAGCTGTTTTTT. Amino acid sequence: CASSLALGLRGELFF.

The V and J genes are TRBV7-8 and TRBJ2-7; TRBD2 matches at 8 bases. Germline trimming cut 5 bases from V and 2 bases from J; bases unmatched to any gene: 11. Germline V gene sequence: CDR1 SGHVS, CDR2 FQNEAQ. This CDR3 is 16 amino acids long. CDR3 amino acids: CASSLPRTSNTYEQYF. CDR3 sequence (DNA): TGTGCCAGCAGCCTCCCCCGGACTAGCAATACCTACGAGCAGTACTTC. The full variable domain, rest sourced from reference TRBV7-8 and TRBJ2-7, is GAGVSQSPRYKVAKRGQDVALRCDPISGHVSLFWYQQALGQGPEFLTYFQNEAQLDKSGLPSDRFFAERPEGSVSTLKIQRTQQEDSAVYLCASSLPRTSNTYEQYFGPGTRLTVT.

This clonotype was detected a few times. V usage is TRBV6-2 or TRBV6-3 and J usage is TRBJ1-1; D perhaps matches TRBD1 (5 bases). Per the germline V gene, CDR1 is MNHEY and CDR2 is SVGEGT. V was clipped by 5 bases and J by 2 bases, with 12 bases between them. This CDR3 comprises 14 residues. Here the CDR3 reads CASSRQNSNTEAFF. CDR3 nucleotides: TGTGCCAGCAGTCGACAGAACTCCAACACTGAAGCTTTCTTT.

This clonotype appeared once. The J gene is TRBJ2-2, the V gene TRBV5-1, with 9 bases lining up with TRBD1. The CDR3 has 18 residues. The V and J ends lost 0 bases and 0 bases, in that order; junction bases with no gene match: 6. CDR1 is SGHRS and CDR2 is YFSETQ in the germline V gene. CDR3 region: CASSLDGTGRTNTGELFF. CDR3 DNA: TGCGCCAGCAGCTTGGATGGGACAGGGAGGACGAACACCGGGGAGCTGTTTTTT.